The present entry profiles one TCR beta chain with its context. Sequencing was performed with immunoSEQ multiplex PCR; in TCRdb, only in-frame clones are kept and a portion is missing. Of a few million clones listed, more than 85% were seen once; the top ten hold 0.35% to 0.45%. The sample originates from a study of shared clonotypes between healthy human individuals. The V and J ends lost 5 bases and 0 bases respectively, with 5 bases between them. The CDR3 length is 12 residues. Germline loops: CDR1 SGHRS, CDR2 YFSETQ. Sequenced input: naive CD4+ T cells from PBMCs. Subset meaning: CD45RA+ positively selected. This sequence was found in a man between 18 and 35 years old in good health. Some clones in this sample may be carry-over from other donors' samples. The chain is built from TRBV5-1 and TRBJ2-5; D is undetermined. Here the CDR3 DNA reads TGCGCCAGCAGGCTTAACCAAGAGACCCAGTACTTC. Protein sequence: CASRLNQETQYF. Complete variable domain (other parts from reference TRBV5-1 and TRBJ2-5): KAGVTQTPRYLIKTRGQQVTLSCSPISGHRSVSWYQQTPGQGLQFLFEYFSETQRNKGNFPGRFSGRQFSNSRSEMNVSTLELGDSALYLCASRLNQETQYFGPGTRLLVL.